The 32 T cell receptor beta chains reported below all come from one sample, sequenced in a study of blood T cell repertoires in COVID-19. The data were produced by immunoSEQ multiplex PCR, yet TCRdb's version contains in-frame clones alone and is incomplete. The repertoire holds 150,000 to 200,000 clones, with about 88% as singletons. Sequences were obtained from peripheral blood. The receptors were sampled from a man between 60 and 75 years old with active or convalescent COVID-19.

The chain couples TRBV6-4 to TRBJ2-1; possibly TRBD1 for D (5 bases). Per the germline V gene, CDR1 is MRHNA and CDR2 is SNTAGT. The CDR3 length is 15 residues. V lost 3 bases and J 0 bases, leaving 9 bases between the germline ends. The CDR3 DNA reads TGTGCCAGCAGTGAAACAGGTAGCTCCTACAATGAGCAGTTCTTC. Translating it yields CASSETGSSYNEQFF.

The V gene is TRBV6-6, the J gene TRBJ1-5; unclear D gene. Germline loops: CDR1 MNHNY, CDR2 SVGAGI (reference sequence). This CDR3 is 15 amino acids long. Between the trimmed V and J ends, which lost 0 bases and 5 bases, there was a span of 11 bases. The CDR3 region has the DNA TGTGCCAGCAGTTACTCGGCGTTGCAGGATCAGCCCCAGCATTTT. Translation: CASSYSALQDQPQHF.

The chain employs TRBV6-5 and TRBJ1-3, with D possibly TRBD1 on 5 matching bases. Germline assignment: CDR1 MNHEY and CDR2 SVGAGI. The ends were cut back, 0 bases at V and 2 bases at J, with 11 bases in the middle. The CDR3 extends over 16 amino acids. CDR3 amino acids: CASSYSRQGTGNTIYF. The CDR3 coding sequence is TGTGCCAGCAGTTACTCGAGGCAGGGAACTGGAAACACCATATATTTT.

The table lists this clone with a few counts. The chain combines TRBV5-1 with TRBJ2-2; 10 nucleotides line up with TRBD2. The CDR3 has 20 residues. V shed 3 bases and J 1 base; nucleotides not matched to a gene: 15. Germline V gives CDR1 SGHRS, CDR2 YFSETQ. CDR3: CASSSLTGTSASRNTGELFF. The CDR3 DNA reads as TGCGCCAGCAGCTCCCTTACCGGGACTAGCGCCTCCAGGAACACCGGGGAGCTGTTTTTT.

This chain connects TRBV5-4 to TRBJ2-5; 8 nucleotides match TRBD1. The CDR3 is made up of 15 amino acids. V dropped 2 bases and J dropped 5; count of bases not matched to a gene: 8. The germline gives CDR1 SGHNT, CDR2 YYREEE (reference sequence). For the CDR3, the DNA is TGTGCCAGCAGCTTAGCAGGGGGCTCATGGGAGACCCAGTACTTC. Protein sequence: CASSLAGGSWETQYF.

V usage is TRBV5-4 and J usage is TRBJ2-5; 9 nucleotides line up with TRBD1. J gave up 1 base and V 2 bases, and 3 bases lay outside the gene matches. This CDR3 comprises 15 residues. The germline V gene has CDR1 SGHNT and CDR2 YYREEE (reference sequence). CDR3: CASSLYRGRQETQYF. The CDR3 DNA follows: TGTGCCAGCAGCTTATACAGGGGGCGCCAAGAGACCCAGTACTTC.

For the CDR3, the DNA is TGTGCCAGCAGCTTAGACAGGTCCGGTCGTGGCTACACCTTC. Translating it yields CASSLDRSGRGYTF. V and J are TRBV7-2 and TRBJ1-2, with D perhaps matching TRBD1 (5 bases). Looked up from germline, CDR1 is SGHTA and CDR2 is FQGNSA. The V gene lost 1 base and the J gene lost 7 bases, with 13 bases spanning the gap. The CDR3 loop spans 14 amino acids. Full variable domain (outside the CDR3, taken from reference TRBV7-2 and TRBJ1-2): GAGVSQSPSNKVTEKGKDVELRCDPISGHTALYWYRQSLGQGLEFLIYFQGNSAPDKSGLPSDRFSAERTGGSVSTLTIQRTQQEDSAVYLCASSLDRSGRGYTFGSGTRLTVV.

The chain is built from TRBV5-8 and TRBJ1-4; D is unresolved. Germline loops: CDR1 SGHTS, CDR2 YDEGEE. V lost 4 bases, J lost 7 bases, and 17 bases lay in between. CDR3 length: 15 amino acids. The CDR3 DNA is TGTGCCAGCAGCCCATTATCCGCCCTAGGTGAAAAACTGTTTTTT. Translating it yields CASSPLSALGEKLFF.

Comment on this clone: A read error may produce the germline difference seen at one junction end. V gene TRBV5-5 combines with J gene TRBJ2-1, with TRBD1 matching 10 bases. The germline V gene encodes CDR1 SGHKS and CDR2 YYEKEE (reference sequence). This CDR3 spans 16 amino acids. This CDR3 reads CASTLKPGQGLGPRIF. CDR3 DNA: TGTGCCAGCACTCTGAAGCCGGGACAGGGGCTGGGGCCCAGGATCTTC. Full variable domain (remainder filled in from reference TRBV5-5 and TRBJ2-1): DAGVTQSPTHLIKTRGQQVTLRCSPISGHKSVSWYQQVLGQGPQFIFQYYEKEERGRGNFPDRFSARQFPNYSSELNVNALLLGDSALYLCASTLKPGQGLGPRIFGPGTRLTVL.

This sequence joins TRBV27 and TRBJ1-3; 7 nucleotides line up with TRBD1. The junction had 5 bases not matched to a gene; V was cut back by 3 bases and J by 3 bases. The CDR3 totals 15 residues. Germline V gene sequence: CDR1 MNHEY, CDR2 SMNVEV (reference sequence). The DNA for the CDR3 is TGTGCCAGCAGTTTGAACAGGGGAAGTGGAAACACCATATATTTT. Protein sequence: CASSLNRGSGNTIYF.

This clone showed up just a few times. The chain is built from TRBV28 and TRBJ2-7, with TRBD2 identical over 8 bases. The germline V gene has CDR1 MDHEN and CDR2 SYDVKM. This CDR3 contains 11 residues. For the CDR3, the DNA is TGTTGCAGCGGGGGATCCTACGAGCAGTACTTC. Translating it yields CCSGGSYEQYF.

The genes are TRBV6-5 and TRBJ2-4; 10 positions match TRBD1. The CDR3 is made up of 15 amino acids. CDR1 and CDR2 (germline): MNHEY, SVGAGI. J was trimmed by 4 bases and V by 8 bases; bases with no gene match: 8. The CDR3 sequence is CASSTGTGEKNIQYF. The CDR3 coding sequence is TGTGCCAGCTCGACCGGGACAGGGGAAAAAAACATTCAGTACTTC.

This clone is a singleton in its sample. J is TRBJ1-2 and V is TRBV5-1; the D is unclear. Germline V lookup: CDR1 SGHRS, CDR2 YFSETQ. This CDR3 contains 14 residues. The V and J ends lost 2 bases and 2 bases respectively, with 10 bases between them. The DNA for the CDR3 is TGCGCCAGCAGCTTAATGGAGGGAAACTATGGCTACACCTTC. This sequence encodes CASSLMEGNYGYTF. The variable domain in full, with the rest retrieved from reference TRBV5-1 and TRBJ1-2, is KAGVTQTPRYLIKTRGQQVTLSCSPISGHRSVSWYQQTPGQGLQFLFEYFSETQRNKGNFPGRFSGRQFSNSRSEMNVSTLELGDSALYLCASSLMEGNYGYTFGSGTRLTVV.

The chain carries TRBV6-5 and TRBJ1-5; D gene unclear. Germline values: CDR1 MNHEY, CDR2 SVGAGI. The CDR3 length is 15 residues. V lost 6 bases and J 1 base, leaving 13 bases between the germline ends. The CDR3 here is CASSPSGLSNQPQHF. Written as DNA, the CDR3 is TGTGCCAGCAGCCCCTCGGGTTTGAGCAATCAGCCCCAGCATTTT.

The chain combines TRBV5-4 with TRBJ2-5, with D tentatively TRBD1 (6 bases). This CDR3 is built from 15 residues. Germline V lookup: CDR1 SGHNT, CDR2 YYREEE (reference sequence). The V end was cut by 4 bases, the J end by 1 base, with 14 bases between. The CDR3, as DNA: TGTGCCAGCAGCGACCCCGGGACACCCCAAGAGACCCAGTACTTC. This codes for CASSDPGTPQETQYF.

This sequence joins TRBV5-6 and TRBJ1-1, with TRBD1 matching 8 bases. The germline V gene encodes CDR1 SGHDT and CDR2 YYEEEE. The CDR3 covers 16 residues. V lost 1 base to trimming and J lost 2 bases; unmatched junction nucleotides: 7. CDR3 in DNA: TGTGCCAGCAGCTTGATGACAGGGGTAGGAAACACTGAAGCTTTCTTT. This encodes CASSLMTGVGNTEAFF.

The chain combines TRBV4-1 with TRBJ2-1; D is unclear. There are 11 residues in the CDR3. V lost 4 bases and J lost 9, with 7 bases in between. CDR1 and CDR2 from the germline V gene are MGHRA and YSYEKL. The CDR3 DNA is TGCGCCAGCAGCCTGAGAGGTGAGCAGTTCTTC. It encodes CASSLRGEQFF.

V gene TRBV10-2 combines with J gene TRBJ1-5; TRBD1 matches at 8 bases. Germline V gives CDR1 WSHSY, CDR2 SAAADI. The CDR3 is made up of 17 amino acids. Trimming at V came to 6 bases and at J to 2 bases, leaving 12 bases not matched to a gene. In DNA form, the CDR3 reads TGCGCCAGCAGCGGAGGGACAGGACACTGGGGCAATCAGCCCCAGCATTTT. Protein product: CASSGGTGHWGNQPQHF.

The rearrangement uses TRBV6-6 and TRBJ1-3; the match to TRBD1 covers 8 bases. The CDR3 consists of 14 residues. The trim removed 7 bases at V and 2 bases at J, leaving 4 bases unmatched. Germline values: CDR1 MNHNY, CDR2 SVGAGI (reference sequence). The CDR3 protein is CASTEDRAGNTIYF. Written as DNA, the CDR3 is TGTGCCAGCACCGAGGACAGGGCTGGAAACACCATATATTTT.

The chain recombines TRBV19 with TRBJ1-1; possibly TRBD1 for D (5 bases). V dropped 10 bases and J dropped 4 bases, with 19 bases sitting between them. The CDR3 extends over 14 amino acids. Germline lookup yields CDR1 LNHDA and CDR2 SQIVND (reference sequence). The DNA for the CDR3 is TGTGCCACACACTACGGGGGTGTTACCACTGAAGCTTTCTTT. The encoded protein is CATHYGGVTTEAFF. The whole variable domain, filled in from reference TRBV19 and TRBJ1-1, reads DGGITQSPKYLFRKEGQNVTLSCEQNLNHDAMYWYRQDPGQGLRLIYYSQIVNDFQKGDIAEGYSVSREKKESFPLTVTSAQKNPTAFYLCATHYGGVTTEAFFGQGTRLTVV.

The chain uses TRBV11-2 and TRBJ1-2; D remains unclear. Germline V gene data show CDR1 as SGHAT and CDR2 as FQNNGV. The V and J ends lost 3 bases and 2 bases respectively, with 7 bases between them. The CDR3 covers 13 residues. For the CDR3, the DNA is TGTGCCAGCAGCTTTTCTAACAACTATGGCTACACCTTC. It codes for CASSFSNNYGYTF.

The chain couples TRBV6-5 to TRBJ2-3, with 8 bases aligning to TRBD1. Trimming took 4 bases from V and 6 from J; bases not matched to a gene: 3. Germline assignment: CDR1 MNHEY and CDR2 SVGAGI. The CDR3 runs 13 residues. The CDR3 region has the DNA TGTGCCAGCAGTTGGGGACAGGCGGATACGCAGTATTTT. Encoded protein: CASSWGQADTQYF.

V usage is TRBV25-1 and J usage is TRBJ1-2, with TRBD1 identical over 7 bases. This CDR3 contains 14 residues. Unmatched junction bases numbered 4, after V lost 5 bases and J lost 1 base. Per germline, CDR1 MGHDK and CDR2 SYGVNS. CDR3 coding DNA: TGTGCCAGCAGTAAGACAGGGATTAACTATGGCTACACCTTC. It yields the protein CASSKTGINYGYTF.

This chain uses TRBV18 with TRBJ1-5; D gene ambiguous. The CDR3 consists of 16 residues. Trimming took off 8 bases at V and 3 bases at J, with 20 bases between the two ends. Germline V lookup: CDR1 KGHSH, CDR2 LQKENI. For the CDR3, the DNA is TGTGCCAGCACGCCAACTATAACCCCTCCCAATCAGCCCCAGCATTTT. It encodes CASTPTITPPNQPQHF. Full variable domain (outside the CDR3, taken from reference TRBV18 and TRBJ1-5): NAGVMQNPRHLVRRRGQEARLRCSPMKGHSHVYWYRQLPEEGLKFMVYLQKENIIDESGMPKERFSAEFPKEGPSILRIQQVVRGDSAAYFCASTPTITPPNQPQHFGDGTRLSIL.

This clone was seen only a few times. The chain links TRBV29-1 to TRBJ1-2; 7 bases map to TRBD1. The CDR3 spans 13 residues. Looked up from germline, CDR1 is SQVTM and CDR2 is ANQGSEA. V lost 2 bases to trimming and J lost 2 bases; unmatched junction nucleotides: 2. For the CDR3, the DNA is TGCAGCGTTGAAAAGGACAGGAACTATGGCTACACCTTC. As protein: CSVEKDRNYGYTF.

This chain links TRBV9 with TRBJ1-3; no firm D call. V gave up 0 bases and J gave up 0 bases, with 7 bases separating them. This CDR3 spans 15 amino acids. Germline V gene data show CDR1 as SGDLS and CDR2 as YYNGEE. Here the CDR3 DNA reads TGTGCCAGCAGCGTAGCTACCGGCTCTGGAAACACCATATATTTT. This codes for CASSVATGSGNTIYF. Variable domain in full (rest from reference TRBV9 and TRBJ1-3): DSGVTQTPKHLITATGQRVTLRCSPRSGDLSVYWYQQSLDQGLQFLIQYYNGEERAKGNILERFSAQQFPDLHSELNLSSLELGDSALYFCASSVATGSGNTIYFGEGSWLTVV.

The genes are TRBV10-3 and TRBJ2-7; D possibly corresponds to TRBD2 (5 bases). Germline V CDR1 and CDR2: ENHRY, SYGVKD. This CDR3 region has 14 residues. V was trimmed by 3 bases and J by 3 bases, leaving 12 bases between them. CDR3 nucleotides: TGTGCCATCAGTGACACCGACGGGAACTACGAGCAGTACTTC. It yields the protein CAISDTDGNYEQYF.

The chain combines TRBV10-3 with TRBJ1-1, with a possible D match to TRBD1 (6 bases). Trimming pared 3 bases from V and 1 base from J, leaving 12 bases between. The CDR3 has 15 residues. The germline V gene encodes CDR1 ENHRY and CDR2 SYGVKD. The CDR3 region is CAISDTTGRNTEAFF. The CDR3 region has the DNA TGTGCCATCAGTGACACGACAGGCCGGAACACTGAAGCTTTCTTT.

The table lists this clone with a few counts. V and J are TRBV12-3 or TRBV12-4 and TRBJ2-2; no definite D call. Trimming removed 6 bases from V and 9 bases from J, with 8 bases in between. There are 11 residues in the CDR3. Here the CDR3 reads CASSPVRELFF. CDR3 bases: TGTGCCAGCAGCCCCGTCCGGGAGCTGTTTTTT.

This clone has just a few counts. The junction does not match germline at one end; this may be a read error. The gene calls are TRBV6-5 and TRBJ2-7; D might be TRBD2 (5 bases). The CDR3 covers 10 residues. CDR1 is MNHEY and CDR2 is SVGAGI in the germline V gene. CDR3: CAGSSYQQYF. DNA of the CDR3: TGTGCCGGATCTAGCTACCAGCAGTACTTC.

V gene TRBV19 combines with J gene TRBJ2-7; maybe TRBD2 (5 bases). V lost 1 base, J lost 2 bases, and 15 bases lay in between. This CDR3 contains 16 residues. The germline CDR1 and CDR2 sequences are LNHDA and SQIVND (reference sequence). Here the CDR3 reads CASSIAEGLLAYEQYF. CDR3 nucleotide sequence: TGTGCCAGTAGTATAGCCGAGGGCCTTTTAGCCTACGAGCAGTACTTC.

This clone was picked up a small number of times. V usage is TRBV7-9 and J usage is TRBJ2-7; 7 bases are shared with TRBD2. Germline V lookup: CDR1 SEHNR, CDR2 FQNEAQ (reference sequence). V lost 1 base and J lost 2; bases outside the gene matches: 11. CDR3 length: 17 residues. The CDR3 DNA reads TGTGCCAGCAGCTTAGGGTCAAGCGGGACGGTAGCCTACGAGCAGTACTTC. The encoded protein is CASSLGSSGTVAYEQYF.